Listed here is a single T cell receptor beta chain. The antigen is not known. TCRdb independently ran MiXCR on the RT-PCR reads; one entry per CDR3 protein. The repertoire holds around 500,000 distinct CDR3 sequences, with roughly 9.7% as singletons. This record comes from a study of response to subunit inactivated influenza vaccine. Findings and caveats of the study: Few new T cells, the authors suggested, are recruited by each seasonal influenza vaccination.

Germline V gene data show CDR1 as SGHTA and CDR2 as FQGNSA. Germline trimming cut 3 bases from V and 9 bases from J; bases unmatched to any gene: 4. The CDR3 contains 13 residues. The sequence derives from a man aged 50-60 years who received an inactivated influenza vaccine. This sequence joins TRBV7-2 and TRBJ2-1; 8 bases line up with TRBD2. The sequencing used PBMCs from blood, collected 45 days after vaccination. The DNA for the CDR3 is TGTGCCAGCAGCTTTTACCGGGAGGGTGAGCAGTTCTTC. Its translation: CASSFYREGEQFF.